The text below deals with one T cell receptor (beta chain). Sequencing used immunoSEQ multiplex PCR; TCRdb keeps in-frame clones, though not all of them. This table holds 130,000 or so clones, about 90% found once. V lost 2 bases and J 6 bases, leaving 20 bases between the germline ends. There are 17 residues in the CDR3. Germline V gene lookup returns CDR1 LNHDA and CDR2 SQIVND (reference sequence). The data belong to a study of control samples from healthy donors and cancer patients. This TCR came from a man younger than 35 in good health. Material for sequencing was blood. This rearrangement joins TRBV19 to TRBJ1-3; possible D gene TRBD1, 5 bases. The CDR3: CASSILLGDGKTNTIYF. DNA for the CDR3: TGTGCCAGTAGTATATTACTCGGGGACGGAAAGACAAACACCATATATTTT.